The 18 T cell receptor beta chains below were found in one sample sequenced in a study of T cells in Graves' hyperthyroidism and ophthalmopathy. RNA transcripts provided the source from which TCR beta CDR3 regions were amplified. First-round RT-PCR with HTBI primers amplified the TCR CDR3 region. Using its own MiXCR run on the multiplex PCR reads, TCRdb lists one record per CDR3 protein. The sample lists fewer than 650,000 distinct CDR3 sequences, 46% occurring once. Sequencing input: peripheral blood or thyroid tissue (not recorded which). The receptors derive from an adult woman with Graves' disease, either hyperthyroidism or ophthalmopathy (not recorded which).

This clonotype was detected a few times. The chain recombines TRBV30 with TRBJ1-2; the D gene is possibly TRBD1 (5 bases). Looked up from germline, CDR1 is GTSNPN and CDR2 is SVGIG (reference sequence). Trimming pared 5 bases from V and 0 bases from J, leaving 19 bases between. This CDR3 has 16 amino acids. The CDR3 region is CAWEYRTRGANYGYTF. CDR3 coding DNA: TGTGCCTGGGAATACCGGACAAGAGGGGCTAACTATGGCTACACCTTC.

The J gene is TRBJ1-2, the V gene TRBV20-1; D is uncertain. The CDR3 is 12 amino acids. Looked up from germline, CDR1 is DFQATT and CDR2 is SNEGSKA (reference sequence). The V end was cut by 3 bases, the J end by 4 bases, with 9 bases between. For the CDR3, the DNA is TGCAGTGCTAGGGTTTTGTTCTATGGCTACACCTTC. Protein product: CSARVLFYGYTF.

V and J are TRBV19 and TRBJ1-1, with 7 bases that match TRBD1. Germline V gene lookup returns CDR1 LNHDA and CDR2 SQIVND (reference sequence). This CDR3 is 11 amino acids long. CDR3 nucleotide sequence: TGTGGAAGGACAGGTAGCACTGAAGCTTTCTTT. Amino acid sequence: CGRTGSTEAFF. Variable domain in full (rest from reference TRBV19 and TRBJ1-1): DGGITQSPKYLFRKEGQNVTLSCEQNLNHDAMYWYRQDPGQGLRLIYYSQIVNDFQKGDIAEGYSVSREKKESFPLTVTSAQKNPTAFYLCGRTGSTEAFFGQGTRLTVV.

V and J are TRBV2 and TRBJ1-5, with D possibly matching TRBD1 (5 bases). V was cut by 7 bases and J by 7 bases, with 17 bases left in between. There are 14 residues in the CDR3. Germline-derived CDR1 and CDR2 are SNHLY and FYNNEI. The CDR3 DNA is TGTGCCAGCACTACAGGAGGGGTAGGACAGCCCCAGCATTTT. Amino acids: CASTTGGVGQPQHF.

The chain combines TRBV3-1 with TRBJ2-5, with 11 nucleotides matching TRBD2. This CDR3 comprises 15 residues. Germline lookup yields CDR1 LGHDT and CDR2 YNNKEL (reference sequence). V lost 4 bases to trimming and J lost 4 bases; unmatched junction nucleotides: 5. CDR3 nucleotide sequence: TGTGCCAGCAGCCCCTCGCTAGCGGGAGGAGAGACCCAGTACTTC. Its protein product is CASSPSLAGGETQYF.

There are many counts of this clonotype. The rearrangement joins TRBV19 to TRBJ1-1; TRBD1 might be the D (5 bases). Trimming removed 2 bases at V and 5 bases at J, with 9 bases between. CDR1 and CDR2 (germline): LNHDA, SQIVND (reference sequence). The CDR3 spans 13 residues. The CDR3 region has the DNA TGTGCCAGTAGTATAATGGGGGAAACTGAAGCTTTCTTT. Translated: CASSIMGETEAFF.

The rearrangement joins TRBV14 to TRBJ1-2; D is uncertain. The CDR3 is 12 amino acids. The V gene's germline CDR1 is SGHDN and CDR2 FVKESK. Between the trimmed V and J ends, which lost 5 bases and 6 bases, there was a span of 10 bases. CDR3 bases: TGTGCCAGCAGCTCGACCTTGGATGGCTACACCTTC. Amino acid sequence: CASSSTLDGYTF.

In its sample, this clonotype was seen many times. DNA of the CDR3: TGCAGTGCTAGAGCCAAGGGCAAGATGAACACTGAAGCTTTCTTT. Its protein product is CSARAKGKMNTEAFF. The rearrangement uses TRBV20-1 and TRBJ1-1, with D unresolved. From germline, CDR1 is DFQATT and CDR2 SNEGSKA (reference sequence). This CDR3 has 15 residues. Trimming removed 1 base from V and 0 bases from J, with 12 bases in between.

This clonotype was counted many times. The V gene is TRBV12-3 or TRBV12-4, the J gene TRBJ1-2; TRBD1 might be the D (5 bases). V was cut by 8 bases and J by 3 bases, with 16 bases left in between. The CDR3 loop spans 14 amino acids. The CDR3 loop is CASCPGGEDYGYTF. CDR3 nucleotide sequence: TGTGCCAGCTGCCCGGGAGGGGAGGACTATGGCTACACCTTC.

The J gene is TRBJ2-2, the V gene TRBV11-3, with D unresolved. The germline gives CDR1 SGHNT, CDR2 YENEEA. With 6 bases removed from V and 3 bases from J, the gap between germline ends came to 5 bases. CDR3 size: 12 residues. The CDR3 region has the DNA TGTGCCAGCAGGGAAGACACCGGGGAGCTGTTTTTT. This codes for CASREDTGELFF.

This clonotype appeared many times. V and J are TRBV29-1 and TRBJ2-7; tentatively, D is TRBD2 (7 bases). The CDR3 is 16 residues long. The V end lost 0 bases, the J end lost 6 bases, and 21 bases lay between the germline ends. Germline CDR1 and CDR2: SQVTM and ANQGSEA. CDR3 loop: CSVEDLGGGASGEQYF. The CDR3 DNA is TGCAGCGTTGAAGACTTGGGGGGGGGCGCATCTGGCGAGCAGTACTTC.

This clonotype was counted many times. The chain has TRBV10-2 and TRBJ1-1; 7 bases are a match to TRBD1. This CDR3 spans 14 amino acids. J was trimmed by 2 bases and V by 6 bases; bases with no gene match: 6. Germline V gene sequence: CDR1 WSHSY, CDR2 SAAADI. The CDR3 DNA is TGCGCCAGCAGGAAAGGGACAGCCAACACTGAAGCTTTCTTT. Protein: CASRKGTANTEAFF.

This clonotype was detected once. The chain couples TRBV29-1 to TRBJ1-1; D is possibly TRBD1 (6 bases). The germline V gene has CDR1 SQVTM and CDR2 ANQGSEA. Trimming stripped 6 bases from V and 6 bases from J, with 11 bases between. The CDR3 spans 11 residues. CDR3: CSVADSAEAFF. Here the CDR3 DNA reads TGCAGCGTAGCGGACAGTGCTGAAGCTTTCTTT.

This clonotype showed up many times. This chain connects TRBV6-1 to TRBJ1-6; D gene ambiguous. CDR1 is MNHNS, CDR2 SASEGT, per germline. The CDR3 runs to 13 residues. Trimming stripped 7 bases from V and 8 bases from J, with 12 bases between. CDR3 sequence reads: CASKHGVDSPLHF. DNA of the CDR3: TGTGCCAGCAAGCACGGCGTGGATTCACCCCTCCACTTT.

This clonotype was detected ten times or more. The chain has TRBV6-1 and TRBJ1-5, with D possibly matching TRBD1 (6 bases). This CDR3 contains 15 residues. Looked up from germline, CDR1 is MNHNS and CDR2 is SASEGT. V lost 6 bases, J lost 0 bases, and 12 bases lay in between. CDR3 in amino acids: CASRQGHTSNQPQHF. CDR3 DNA: TGTGCCAGCAGGCAGGGACATACTAGCAATCAGCCCCAGCATTTT.

The chain is built from TRBV12-3 or TRBV12-4 and TRBJ1-3; D remains ambiguous. The CDR3 is made up of 14 amino acids. Trimming removed 6 bases at V and 4 bases at J, with 13 bases between. CDR3 bases: TGTGCCAGCAGCTCCAATACAGACGGAAACACCATATATTTT. Amino acids: CASSSNTDGNTIYF.

V gene TRBV15 combines with J gene TRBJ2-7; D might be TRBD2 (5 bases). Between the trimmed V and J ends, which lost 0 bases and 1 base, there was a span of 10 bases. There are 15 residues in the CDR3. Germline-derived CDR1 and CDR2 are LNHNV and YYDKDF (reference sequence). CDR3 protein: CATSRDREGSYEQYF. The CDR3 DNA reads as TGTGCCACCAGCAGAGATCGGGAAGGTTCCTACGAGCAGTACTTC.

Ten or more counts support this clonotype. The V call is TRBV14, the J call TRBJ1-2, with TRBD1 identical over 9 bases. The CDR3 spans 15 residues. V was pared by 1 base and J by 4 bases, with 4 bases of the junction left unmatched. Germline loops: CDR1 SGHDN, CDR2 FVKESK. The CDR3 nucleotides are TGTGCCAGCAGCCAAGCTGGGACAGGGAGCTATGGCTACACCTTC. Protein: CASSQAGTGSYGYTF.